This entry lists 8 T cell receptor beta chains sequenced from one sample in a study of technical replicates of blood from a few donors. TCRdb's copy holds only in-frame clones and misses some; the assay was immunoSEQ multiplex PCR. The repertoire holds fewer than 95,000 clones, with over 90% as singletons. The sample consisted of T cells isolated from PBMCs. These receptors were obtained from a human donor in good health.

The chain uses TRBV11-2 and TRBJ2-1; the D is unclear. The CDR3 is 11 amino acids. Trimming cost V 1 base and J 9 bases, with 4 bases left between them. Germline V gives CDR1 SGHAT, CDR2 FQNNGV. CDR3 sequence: CASSLVLEQFF. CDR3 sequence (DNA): TGTGCCAGCAGCTTAGTTCTTGAGCAGTTCTTC.

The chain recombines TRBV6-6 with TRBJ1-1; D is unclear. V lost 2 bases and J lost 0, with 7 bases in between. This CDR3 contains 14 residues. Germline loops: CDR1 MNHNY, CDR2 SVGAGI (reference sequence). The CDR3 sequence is CASSYRSLNTEAFF. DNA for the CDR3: TGTGCCAGCAGTTACCGCAGTTTGAACACTGAAGCTTTCTTT.

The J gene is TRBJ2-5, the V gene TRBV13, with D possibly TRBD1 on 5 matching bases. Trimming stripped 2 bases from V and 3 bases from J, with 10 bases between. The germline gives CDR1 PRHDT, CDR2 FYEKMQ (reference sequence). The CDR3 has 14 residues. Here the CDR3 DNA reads TGTGCCAGCAGCTTATACACAGGAGAAGAGACCCAGTACTTC. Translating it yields CASSLYTGEETQYF.

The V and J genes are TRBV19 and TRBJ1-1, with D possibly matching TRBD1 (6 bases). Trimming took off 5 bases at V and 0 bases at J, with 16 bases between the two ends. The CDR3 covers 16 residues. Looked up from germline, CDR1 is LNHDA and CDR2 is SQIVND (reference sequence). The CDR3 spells CASSAGTPYVNTEAFF. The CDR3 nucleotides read TGTGCCAGTAGTGCCGGGACACCGTATGTGAACACTGAAGCTTTCTTT.

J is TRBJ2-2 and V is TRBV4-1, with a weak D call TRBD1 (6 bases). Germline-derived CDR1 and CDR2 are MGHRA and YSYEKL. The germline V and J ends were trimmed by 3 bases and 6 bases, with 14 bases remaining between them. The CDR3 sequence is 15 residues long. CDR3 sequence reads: CASSHPHQGSGELFF. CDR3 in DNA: TGCGCCAGCAGCCACCCTCACCAGGGGTCCGGGGAGCTGTTTTTT.

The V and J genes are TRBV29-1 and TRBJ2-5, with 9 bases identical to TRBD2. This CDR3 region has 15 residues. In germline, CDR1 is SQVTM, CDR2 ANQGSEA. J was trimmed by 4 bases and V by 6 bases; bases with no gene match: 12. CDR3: CSVKGPGLAIETQYF. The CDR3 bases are TGCAGCGTCAAAGGGCCAGGACTAGCGATAGAGACCCAGTACTTC.

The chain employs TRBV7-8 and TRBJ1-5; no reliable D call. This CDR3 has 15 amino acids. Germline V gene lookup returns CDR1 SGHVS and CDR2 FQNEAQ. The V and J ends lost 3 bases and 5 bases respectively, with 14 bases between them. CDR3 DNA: TGTGCCAGCAGCTTCCGACTACTCAGCTATCAGCCCCAGCATTTT. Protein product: CASSFRLLSYQPQHF.

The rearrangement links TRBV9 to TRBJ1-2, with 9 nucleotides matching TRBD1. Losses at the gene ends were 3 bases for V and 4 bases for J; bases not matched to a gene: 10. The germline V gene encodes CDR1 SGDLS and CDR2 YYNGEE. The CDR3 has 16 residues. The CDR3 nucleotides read TGTGCCAGCAGCGGATCCGGGACAGGGCCCCTCTATGGCTACACCTTC. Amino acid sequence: CASSGSGTGPLYGYTF.